These 30 T cell receptor beta chains came from one sample sequenced in a study of cytomegalovirus exposure and HLA in healthy donors. Primers included in the PCR were 60 Vbeta and 13 Jbeta primers. Some clones are missing from TCRdb's copy, which holds only in-frame ones; the method was immunoSEQ multiplex PCR. Of 150,000 to 200,000 clones in the sample, approximately 85% were seen once. Sequenced input: PBMCs. The receptors were sampled from a woman between 50 and 59 years old in good health and CMV-seronegative.

The CDR3 here is CASSRAGGSYEQYF. In DNA form, the CDR3 reads TGTGCCAGCAGTAGGGCGGGGGGCTCCTACGAGCAGTACTTC. The J gene is TRBJ2-7, the V gene TRBV27; TRBD2 matches 8 bases. The germline gives CDR1 MNHEY, CDR2 SMNVEV (reference sequence). This CDR3 is built from 14 residues. The junction had 3 bases not matched to a gene; V was cut back by 5 bases and J by 0 bases.

To note about this clone: The sample holds other DNA sequences that translate to the same CDR3. The rearrangement links TRBV6-6 to TRBJ1-1; TRBD1 is a possible D gene (6 bases). The germline gives CDR1 MNHNY, CDR2 SVGAGI (reference sequence). CDR3 length equals 13 residues. Between the trimmed V and J ends, which lost 0 bases and 5 bases, there was a span of 7 bases. The DNA of the CDR3 is TGTGCCAGCAGTTACTCACAGGGAACTGAAGCTTTCTTT. It is translated as CASSYSQGTEAFF.

This clone was recorded a few times. The chain is built from TRBV6-1 and TRBJ2-1; D is undetermined. This CDR3 spans 11 amino acids. Per the germline V gene, CDR1 is MNHNS and CDR2 is SASEGT. V was shortened by 6 bases and J by 10 bases, with 10 bases between the two germline ends. CDR3 DNA sequence: TGTGCCAGCAGCAACTATGGGGAGCAGTTCTTC. Translating gives CASSNYGEQFF.

The chain uses TRBV6-6 and TRBJ1-4; unclear D gene. The germline V and J ends were trimmed by 2 bases and 7 bases, with 8 bases remaining between them. Germline values: CDR1 MNHNY, CDR2 SVGAGI (reference sequence). CDR3 length equals 13 residues. The CDR3 sequence: CASSYLAGEKLFF. CDR3 nucleotides: TGTGCCAGCAGTTACCTGGCGGGTGAAAAACTGTTTTTT.

The genes are TRBV29-1 and TRBJ2-3, with TRBD2 as a possible D gene (7 bases). The length of the CDR3 is 13 residues. Germline CDR1 reads SQVTM; CDR2 reads ANQGSEA. V dropped 4 bases and J dropped 5 bases, with 13 bases sitting between them. CDR3 region: CSVVGGARDTQYF. The CDR3 DNA follows: TGCAGCGTTGTAGGGGGGGCTCGAGATACGCAGTATTTT.

The rearrangement links TRBV6-5 to TRBJ2-1, with 10 bases fitting TRBD2. The germline gives CDR1 MNHEY, CDR2 SVGAGI. This CDR3 is 15 amino acids long. After removal of 4 bases from V and 6 bases from J, the junction contained 6 bases not matched to a gene. CDR3: CASSSTGTSANEQFF. The CDR3 nucleotides are TGTGCCAGCAGTTCGACAGGGACTAGCGCCAATGAGCAGTTCTTC.

This chain joins TRBV6-1 and TRBJ1-5; 7 bases align to TRBD1. The germline CDR1 and CDR2 sequences are MNHNS and SASEGT. The CDR3 runs to 10 residues. The CDR3 DNA sequence: TGTACAGGGGATAATCAGCCCCAGCATTTT. Translated, it gives CTGDNQPQHF.

J is TRBJ2-1 and V is TRBV28; TRBD1 matches at 7 bases. The trim removed 7 bases at V and 1 base at J, leaving 1 base unmatched. Germline V gene sequence: CDR1 MDHEN, CDR2 SYDVKM. This CDR3 spans 13 amino acids. CDR3 DNA: TGTGCCAGCACGGGACAGTCCTACAATGAGCAGTTCTTC. Protein: CASTGQSYNEQFF.

This clone was detected only a few times. The V call is TRBV2, the J call TRBJ1-1, with 7 bases identical to TRBD1. With V trimmed by 3 bases and J by 7 bases, 5 bases remained unmatched. The CDR3 totals 13 residues. Germline CDR1 SNHLY, CDR2 FYNNEI. DNA of the CDR3: TGTGCCAGCAGTGAGACAGGGTGGAATGAAGCTTTCTTT. This translates into CASSETGWNEAFF. The whole variable domain, filled in from reference TRBV2 and TRBJ1-1, reads EPEVTQTPSHQVTQMGQEVILRCVPISNHLYFYWYRQILGQKVEFLVSFYNNEISEKSEIFDDQFSVERPDGSNFTLKIRSTKLEDSAMYFCASSETGWNEAFFGQGTRLTVV.

The rearrangement links TRBV4-3 to TRBJ1-6, with 9 bases lining up with TRBD1. The trim removed 5 bases at V and 9 bases at J, leaving 11 bases unmatched. The CDR3 sequence is 16 residues long. Germline V gene sequence: CDR1 LGHNA, CDR2 YSLEER. CDR3 sequence reads: CASSSRDRASSSPLHF. CDR3 bases: TGCGCCAGCAGCTCTCGGGACAGGGCTTCTAGTTCACCCCTCCACTTT.

The chain carries TRBV18 and TRBJ2-7; the match to TRBD2 covers 10 bases. Per the germline V gene, CDR1 is KGHSH and CDR2 is LQKENI. The CDR3 covers 18 residues. V lost 0 bases and J lost 4; bases outside the gene matches: 12. The CDR3 DNA follows: TGTGCCAGCTCACCACCGAGCACTGGCCTAGCGGGGGTATACGAGCAGTACTTC. It yields the protein CASSPPSTGLAGVYEQYF.

The J gene is TRBJ1-1, the V gene TRBV7-6; a weak D match, TRBD1 (5 bases). Germline values: CDR1 SGHVS, CDR2 FNYEAQ. This CDR3 is 13 amino acids long. V gave up 1 base and J gave up 5 bases, with 8 bases separating them. The CDR3 DNA follows: TGTGCCAGCAGCTTAGGGGCAGGGACTGAAGCTTTCTTT. Its translation is CASSLGAGTEAFF.

The gene calls are TRBV10-3 and TRBJ2-7; 9 bases align to TRBD1. The germline V gene has CDR1 ENHRY and CDR2 SYGVKD. V dropped 6 bases and J dropped 4; count of bases not matched to a gene: 13. The CDR3 is made up of 16 amino acids. Here the CDR3 reads CAISQRQGGSGYEQYF. The CDR3 nucleotides are TGTGCCATCAGCCAACGACAGGGGGGCTCGGGTTACGAGCAGTACTTC.

The V gene is TRBV27, the J gene TRBJ1-4; possibly TRBD1 for D (6 bases). V was pared by 3 bases and J by 4 bases, with 12 bases between. CDR1 and CDR2 (germline): MNHEY, SMNVEV (reference sequence). This CDR3 has 15 amino acids. The CDR3 here is CASSFRRGYNEKLFF. DNA of the CDR3: TGTGCCAGCAGTTTTCGCAGGGGCTATAATGAAAAACTGTTTTTT.

V usage is TRBV28 and J usage is TRBJ2-7; tentative D call: TRBD1 (6 bases). Germline values: CDR1 MDHEN, CDR2 SYDVKM. This CDR3 has 12 residues. V was cut by 5 bases and J by 5 bases, with 10 bases left in between. CDR3 protein: CASSTGHHEQYF. The CDR3 DNA sequence: TGTGCCAGCAGTACAGGGCACCACGAGCAGTACTTC.

This chain joins TRBV9 and TRBJ2-7, with TRBD2 matching 14 bases. CDR1 is SGDLS and CDR2 is YYNGEE in the germline V gene. The J segment lost 4 bases and the V segment lost 0 bases, leaving 9 bases of the junction unmatched. The CDR3 runs 18 residues. Here the CDR3 DNA reads TGTGCCAGCAGCGTAGCAGCAGCCGGGACTAGCGGGAGTTACGAGCAGTACTTC. It translates to CASSVAAAGTSGSYEQYF.

The chain is built from TRBV6-4 and TRBJ2-1, with 10 bases that match TRBD1. The CDR3 extends over 13 amino acids. The junction had 3 bases not matched to a gene; V was cut back by 6 bases and J by 7 bases. Germline V gene lookup returns CDR1 MRHNA and CDR2 SNTAGT. For the CDR3, the DNA is TGTGCCAGCAGCCGGGACAGGGGTAATGAGCAGTTCTTC. Its translation: CASSRDRGNEQFF.

This chain joins TRBV28 and TRBJ2-7, with D perhaps TRBD2 (6 bases). Germline CDR1 and CDR2: MDHEN and SYDVKM. The CDR3 has 11 amino acids. V was pared by 4 bases and J by 5 bases, with 6 bases between. The CDR3 loop reads CASSWGDEQYF. The DNA of the CDR3 is TGTGCCAGCAGTTGGGGGGACGAGCAGTACTTC. Looking up the rest from reference TRBV28 and TRBJ2-7 gives the full variable domain: DVKVTQSSRYLVKRTGEKVFLECVQDMDHENMFWYRQDPGLGLRLIYFSYDVKMKEKGDIPEGYSVSREKKERFSLILESASTNQTSMYLCASSWGDEQYFGPGTRLTVT.

The rearrangement uses TRBV5-1 and TRBJ2-7, with D unresolved. The V end lost 4 bases, the J end lost 1 base, and 15 bases lay between the germline ends. CDR1 and CDR2 from the germline V gene are SGHRS and YFSETQ. This CDR3 contains 15 residues. The CDR3 DNA reads as TGCGCCAGCAGCGCACCTAGTTTCGGGTCCTACGAGCAGTACTTC. Its translation: CASSAPSFGSYEQYF.

As to this clone: At one boundary the junction diverges from the germline segment, which might be a read error. The rearrangement uses TRBV7-9 and TRBJ2-7; D is uncertain. The length of the CDR3 is 15 residues. Germline-derived CDR1 and CDR2 are SEHNR and FQNEAQ (reference sequence). The CDR3 is CSSSPRGSRFYEQYF. The CDR3 DNA sequence: TGTTCCAGCAGCCCTCGAGGCAGCCGTTTCTACGAGCAGTACTTC.

The chain joins TRBV6-6 to TRBJ2-1, with 7 bases identical to TRBD1. The CDR3 extends over 12 amino acids. Per germline, CDR1 MNHNY and CDR2 SVGAGI (reference sequence). After removal of 5 bases from V and 9 bases from J, the junction contained 4 bases not matched to a gene. The CDR3 loop is CASSRDRAEQFF. CDR3 DNA: TGTGCCAGCAGTCGGGACAGAGCTGAGCAGTTCTTC.

The CDR3 region has the DNA TGCGCCAGCAGCTTGGTCCGGGACAGGGGGCTCCAATTTAACGAGCAGTACTTC. Encoded protein: CASSLVRDRGLQFNEQYF. The rearrangement uses TRBV5-1 and TRBJ2-7; TRBD1 matches 12 bases. This CDR3 region has 18 residues. V shed 0 bases, J shed 5 bases, and the junction held 12 bases outside the gene matches. The germline V gene has CDR1 SGHRS and CDR2 YFSETQ.

In its sample, this clone was seen once. The V gene is TRBV5-1, the J gene TRBJ2-1; 9 bases agree with TRBD2. Trimming cost V 1 base and J 5 bases; bases outside gene matches: 1. Germline lookup yields CDR1 SGHRS and CDR2 YFSETQ. The CDR3 runs to 14 residues. CDR3 DNA sequence: TGCGCCAGCAGCTTGCTAGCGGGACACAATGAGCAGTTCTTC. This codes for CASSLLAGHNEQFF.

This clone was counted a few times. The rearrangement joins TRBV5-1 to TRBJ1-4, with TRBD1 as a possible D gene (5 bases). This CDR3 has 15 residues. V was pared by 7 bases and J by 0 bases, with 13 bases between. Looked up from germline, CDR1 is SGHRS and CDR2 is YFSETQ. This CDR3 is CASSNPGATNEKLFF. The CDR3 DNA follows: TGCGCCAGCTCAAACCCGGGGGCAACTAATGAAAAACTGTTTTTT.

The chain employs TRBV5-1 and TRBJ2-2; TRBD2 matches at 11 bases. The germline V gene encodes CDR1 SGHRS and CDR2 YFSETQ. The V gene end was trimmed by 5 bases and the J gene end by 2 bases; junction bases not matched to a gene: 5. The CDR3 loop spans 16 amino acids. The CDR3 loop is CASRPTSGSNTGELFF. In DNA, the CDR3 is TGCGCCAGCAGGCCCACTAGCGGGAGTAACACCGGGGAGCTGTTTTTT.

The V call is TRBV28, the J call TRBJ2-7, with a weak D call TRBD2 (6 bases). This CDR3 has 16 amino acids. Germline values: CDR1 MDHEN, CDR2 SYDVKM. Between the trimmed V and J ends, which lost 2 bases and 2 bases, there was a span of 16 bases. In DNA form, the CDR3 reads TGTGCCAGCAGTTTACTCAGGCGGGACGGGACCTACGAGCAGTACTTC. This encodes CASSLLRRDGTYEQYF.

This clone was seen only once. This sequence joins TRBV5-1 and TRBJ2-3, with 8 positions matching TRBD2. CDR1 and CDR2 from the germline V gene are SGHRS and YFSETQ. The CDR3 is 16 amino acids. V shed 0 bases and J 3 bases; nucleotides not matched to a gene: 6. The CDR3 region has the DNA TGCGCCAGCAGCTTGGGGGGTAGCGGGGCAACAGATACGCAGTATTTT. Protein product: CASSLGGSGATDTQYF.

V gene TRBV7-3 combines with J gene TRBJ1-1, with 9 bases that match TRBD1. CDR1 is SGHTA, CDR2 FQGTGA, per germline. The V and J ends lost 5 bases and 4 bases, in that order; junction bases with no gene match: 2. CDR3 length: 13 residues. The CDR3 DNA is TGTGCCAGCAGCACGACAGGGGGCACTGAAGCTTTCTTT. This codes for CASSTTGGTEAFF.

The chain carries TRBV6-6 and TRBJ1-5, with D unresolved. CDR3 length: 16 residues. V dropped 2 bases and J dropped 1 base, with 12 bases sitting between them. Germline V lookup: CDR1 MNHNY, CDR2 SVGAGI (reference sequence). The CDR3 spells CASSYVSRGSNQPQHF. CDR3 nucleotides: TGTGCCAGCAGTTACGTCTCCCGAGGGAGCAATCAGCCCCAGCATTTT.

This sequence joins TRBV4-3 and TRBJ1-1; 7 bases match TRBD1. This CDR3 is 16 amino acids long. V shed 5 bases and J 1 base; nucleotides not matched to a gene: 10. The germline V gene encodes CDR1 LGHNA and CDR2 YSLEER. As DNA, the CDR3 is TGCGCCAGCAGCGGCGTCCCTCGGACAGGGAACACTGAAGCTTTCTTT. Translating gives CASSGVPRTGNTEAFF.